This TCR beta chain was observed in a study of blood T cell repertoires in COVID-19. Across the whole study: Acute and convalescent COVID-19 samples came from the United States, Italy and Spain. PBMCs, B-cell-depleted T cells, or T cells provided the cDNA or gDNA that made up the material.

The CDR3 totals 16 residues. Germline CDR1 and CDR2: LNHDA and SQIVND (reference sequence). V shed 6 bases, J shed 0 bases, and the junction held 9 bases outside the gene matches. In the study's own analysis: Amplification of reference gene primers was used by the study to estimate nucleated cell counts. Using immunoSEQ multiplex PCR, the repertoire was profiled, and TCRdb retains in-frame clones only, with some absent. From that table come the V and J calls and clone size; the DNA was used to work out D and trimming. In the table there are over 350,000 clones, roughly 90% of which are singletons. The count of this clone is one.

This clonotype was sampled from a woman aged 25 to 39 with active or convalescent COVID-19. V is TRBV19 and J is TRBJ1-2; TRBD1 matches 8 bases. The sequenced sample consisted of peripheral blood. The CDR3 here is CASSRGPLPANYGYTF. CDR3 coding DNA: TGTGCCAGTAGCAGGGGGCCTCTTCCAGCTAACTATGGCTACACCTTC.